Presented here are 8 T cell receptor beta chains from one specimen sequenced in a study of T cell changes during pregnancy in multiple sclerosis. The assay was immunoSEQ multiplex PCR, and TCRdb's table has in-frame clones only and misses some. The sample contains tens of thousands of clones, approximately 92% of which appear only once. The source was CD8+ T cells from peripheral blood mononuclear cells, collected after pregnancy. These receptors all come from a female donor with multiple sclerosis, enrolled in a pregnancy study.

The rearrangement joins TRBV5-4 to TRBJ2-1, with D possibly matching TRBD1 (5 bases). Germline CDR1 is SGHNT and CDR2 is YYREEE (reference sequence). The V gene lost 4 bases and the J gene lost 7 bases, with 9 bases spanning the gap. The CDR3 sequence is 12 residues long. CDR3 region: CASSPKGNEQFF. The CDR3 region has the DNA TGTGCCAGCAGCCCGAAGGGGAATGAGCAGTTCTTC.

The V gene is TRBV19, the J gene TRBJ2-7, with D tentatively TRBD2 (6 bases). Trimming removed 4 bases from V and 2 bases from J, with 12 bases in between. The CDR3 totals 14 residues. Germline CDR1 reads LNHDA; CDR2 reads SQIVND (reference sequence). The DNA of the CDR3 is TGTGCCAGTAGTACCAACGGGGGAGCCTACGAGCAGTACTTC. This sequence encodes CASSTNGGAYEQYF.

The rearrangement uses TRBV29-1 and TRBJ1-4; 9 nucleotides line up with TRBD1. Germline assignment: CDR1 SQVTM and CDR2 ANQGSEA. CDR3 length equals 16 residues. Trimming took 4 bases from V and 5 from J; bases not matched to a gene: 11. CDR3 nucleotides: TGCAGCGTTGTTGCGGGGTACGGGACAGGGAATGAAAAACTGTTTTTT. Encoded protein: CSVVAGYGTGNEKLFF. The variable domain in full, with the rest retrieved from reference TRBV29-1 and TRBJ1-4, is SAVISQKPSRDICQRGTSLTIQCQVDSQVTMMFWYRQQPGQSLTLIATANQGSEATYESGFVIDKFPISRPNLTFSTLTVSNMSPEDSSIYLCSVVAGYGTGNEKLFFGSGTQLSVL.

The chain has TRBV7-9 and TRBJ2-7, with 11 bases aligning to TRBD1. With V trimmed by 5 bases and J by 6 bases, 6 bases remained unmatched. From germline, CDR1 is SEHNR and CDR2 FQNEAQ (reference sequence). The CDR3 spans 14 residues. CDR3 DNA: TGTGCCAGCAGCATAGGACAGGGGGCGAGCGAGCAGTACTTC. It encodes CASSIGQGASEQYF.

The V gene is TRBV7-6, the J gene TRBJ2-1, with 9 positions matching TRBD1. Germline V CDR1 and CDR2: SGHVS, FNYEAQ. The length of the CDR3 is 15 residues. Trimming took 4 bases from V and 7 from J; bases not matched to a gene: 8. CDR3 coding DNA: TGTGCCAGCAGCTCCAGTCCCGGGACAGGGAATGAGCAGTTCTTC. It yields the protein CASSSSPGTGNEQFF.

CDR3 nucleotides: TGCGCCAGCAGTGCGGGGGGGGCCCCTAGGGATACGCAGTATTTT. Translation: CASSAGGAPRDTQYF. The chain has TRBV10-1 and TRBJ2-3; 8 bases map to TRBD2. The length of the CDR3 is 15 residues. CDR1 is WNHNN and CDR2 is SYGVQD in the germline V gene (reference sequence). The V and J ends lost 4 bases and 6 bases, in that order; junction bases with no gene match: 9.

The CDR3 coding sequence is TGTGCCAGCAGTTTGTCAGGGGGTTCCGGTGACTACACCTTC. Protein product: CASSLSGGSGDYTF. The chain combines TRBV27 with TRBJ1-2; 7 bases align to TRBD1. CDR1 is MNHEY and CDR2 is SMNVEV in the germline V gene (reference sequence). V was clipped by 3 bases and J by 10 bases; unmatched bases: 11. This CDR3 is built from 14 residues.

The J gene is TRBJ2-5, the V gene TRBV9; TRBD2 matches 7 bases. The J call may not be correct, given that the DNA end is closer to TRBJ2-7. The CDR3 is 15 amino acids. CDR1 is SGDLS, CDR2 YYNGEE, per germline. For the CDR3, the DNA is TGTGCCAGCAGCGTAGGGGCGGGGGACTCCTACGAGCAGTACTTC. Amino acid sequence: CASSVGAGDSYEQYF.